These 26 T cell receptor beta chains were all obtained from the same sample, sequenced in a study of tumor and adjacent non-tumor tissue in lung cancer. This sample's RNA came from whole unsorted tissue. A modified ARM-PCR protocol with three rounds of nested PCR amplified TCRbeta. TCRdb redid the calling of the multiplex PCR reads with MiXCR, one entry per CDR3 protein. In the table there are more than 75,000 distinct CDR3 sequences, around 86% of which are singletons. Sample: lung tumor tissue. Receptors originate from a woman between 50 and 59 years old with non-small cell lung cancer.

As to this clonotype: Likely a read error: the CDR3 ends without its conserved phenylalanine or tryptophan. For the CDR3, the DNA is TGTGCCAGCAGCCAAGACACAACCAATGAGCAGTTCTGC. Protein: CASSQDTTNEQFC. The rearrangement joins TRBV4-2 to TRBJ2-1, with D unclear. CDR1 LGHNA and CDR2 YNFKEQ come from the germline V gene. The CDR3 length is 13 residues. Trimming removed 0 bases from V and 6 bases from J, with 6 bases in between.

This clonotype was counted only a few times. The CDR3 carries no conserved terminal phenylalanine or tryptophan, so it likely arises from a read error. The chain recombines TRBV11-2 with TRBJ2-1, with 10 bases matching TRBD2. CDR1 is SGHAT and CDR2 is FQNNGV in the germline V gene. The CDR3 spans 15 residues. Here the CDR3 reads CASSFIAGGDNDQFS. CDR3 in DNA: TGTGCCAGCAGCTTTATAGCGGGAGGAGACAATGATCAGTTCTCT.

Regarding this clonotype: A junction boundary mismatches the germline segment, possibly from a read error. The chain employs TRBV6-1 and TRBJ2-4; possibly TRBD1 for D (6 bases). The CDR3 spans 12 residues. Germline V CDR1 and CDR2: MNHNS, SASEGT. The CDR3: CARSEAQGTQYF. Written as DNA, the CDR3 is TGTGCCAGAAGTGAAGCACAGGGAACTCAGTACTTC.

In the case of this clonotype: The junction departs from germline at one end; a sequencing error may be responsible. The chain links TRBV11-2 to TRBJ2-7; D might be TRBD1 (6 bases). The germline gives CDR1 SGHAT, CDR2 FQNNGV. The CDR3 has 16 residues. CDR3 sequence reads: CASRLRSGAGSYEQYF. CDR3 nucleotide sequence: TGTGCCAGCAGATTAAGGTCAGGGGCCGGCTCCTACGAGCAATACTTC. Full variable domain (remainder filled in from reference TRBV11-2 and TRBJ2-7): EAGVAQSPRYKIIEKRQSVAFWCNPISGHATLYWYQQILGQGPKLLIQFQNNGVVDDSQLPKDRFSAERLKGVDSTLKIQPAKLEDSAVYLCASRLRSGAGSYEQYFGPGTRLTVT.

In nucleotides, the CDR3 is TGTGCCAGCAGCTTAATTGAGGGGAGTAAGCAGTTCTTC. Its protein is CASSLIEGSKQFF. The V gene is TRBV11-3, the J gene TRBJ2-1; either TRBD1 or TRBD2 may fit D (5 bases each). There are 13 residues in the CDR3. Germline-derived CDR1 and CDR2 are SGHNT and YENEEA. Between the trimmed V and J ends, which lost 2 bases and 11 bases, there was a span of 13 bases.

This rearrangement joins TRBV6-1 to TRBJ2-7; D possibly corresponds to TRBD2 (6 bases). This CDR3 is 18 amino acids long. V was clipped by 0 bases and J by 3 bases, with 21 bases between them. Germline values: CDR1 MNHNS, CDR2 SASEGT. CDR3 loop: CASSEALRGGVWGYEQYF. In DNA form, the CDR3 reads TGTGCCAGCAGTGAAGCGTTGAGGGGCGGGGTGTGGGGCTACGAGCAGTACTTC.

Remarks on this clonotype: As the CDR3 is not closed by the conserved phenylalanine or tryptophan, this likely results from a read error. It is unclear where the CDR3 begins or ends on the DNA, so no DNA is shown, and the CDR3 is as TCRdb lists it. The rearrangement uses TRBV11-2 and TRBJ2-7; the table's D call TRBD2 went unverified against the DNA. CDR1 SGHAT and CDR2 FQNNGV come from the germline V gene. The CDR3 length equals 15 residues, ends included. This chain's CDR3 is CASSLSPSPSYEEYS.

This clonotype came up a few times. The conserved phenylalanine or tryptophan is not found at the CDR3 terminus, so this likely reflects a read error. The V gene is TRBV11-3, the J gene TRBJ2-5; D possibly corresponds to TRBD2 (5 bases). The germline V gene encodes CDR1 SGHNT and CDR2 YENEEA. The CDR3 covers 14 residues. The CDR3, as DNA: TGTGTCAGCAGCCGGGATAGGAGCCAAGAGACCCAGTACCTC. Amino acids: CVSSRDRSQETQYL.

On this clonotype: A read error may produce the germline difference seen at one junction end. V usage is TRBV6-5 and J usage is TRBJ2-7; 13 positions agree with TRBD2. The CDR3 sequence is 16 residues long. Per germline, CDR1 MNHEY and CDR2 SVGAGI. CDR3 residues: CASRMRTSGSPREQYF. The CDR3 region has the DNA TGTGCCAGCAGGATGAGGACTAGCGGGAGCCCACGCGAGCAGTATTTC.

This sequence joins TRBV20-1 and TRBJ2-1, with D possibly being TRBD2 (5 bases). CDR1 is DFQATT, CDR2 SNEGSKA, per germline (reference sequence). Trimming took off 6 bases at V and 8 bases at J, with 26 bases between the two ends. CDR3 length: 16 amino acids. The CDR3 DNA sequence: TGCAGTGCCACCCGGAATAGTGGAGGCGAGCTGGATGAGCAGTTCTTC. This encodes CSATRNSGGELDEQFF.

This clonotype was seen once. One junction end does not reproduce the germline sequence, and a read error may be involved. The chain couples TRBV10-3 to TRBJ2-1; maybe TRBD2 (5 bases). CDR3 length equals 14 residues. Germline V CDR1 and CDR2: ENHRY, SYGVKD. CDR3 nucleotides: TGTGCCATCAGTTCTAGCAGTGAAAACAATGAGCTGTTCTTC. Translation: CAISSSSENNELFF.

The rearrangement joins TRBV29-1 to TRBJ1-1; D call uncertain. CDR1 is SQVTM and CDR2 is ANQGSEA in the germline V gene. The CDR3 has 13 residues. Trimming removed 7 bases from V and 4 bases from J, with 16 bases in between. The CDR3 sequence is CSASIGKGTEAFF. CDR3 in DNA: TGCAGCGCGAGCATAGGGAAGGGCACTGAAGCTTTCTTT.

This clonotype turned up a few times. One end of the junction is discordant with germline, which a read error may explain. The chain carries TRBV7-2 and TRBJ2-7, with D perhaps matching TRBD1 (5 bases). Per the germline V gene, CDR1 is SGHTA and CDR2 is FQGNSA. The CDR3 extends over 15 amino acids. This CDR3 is CACSLARATSYEQYF. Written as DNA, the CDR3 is TGTGCCTGCAGCTTAGCCAGGGCCACCTCCTACGAGCAGTACTTC.

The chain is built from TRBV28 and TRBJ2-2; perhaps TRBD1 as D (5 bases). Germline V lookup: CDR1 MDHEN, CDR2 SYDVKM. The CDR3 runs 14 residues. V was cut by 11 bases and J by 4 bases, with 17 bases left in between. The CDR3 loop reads CAGRRQFITGELFF. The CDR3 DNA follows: TGTGCCGGCCGGAGACAGTTCATCACCGGGGAGCTGTTTTTT.

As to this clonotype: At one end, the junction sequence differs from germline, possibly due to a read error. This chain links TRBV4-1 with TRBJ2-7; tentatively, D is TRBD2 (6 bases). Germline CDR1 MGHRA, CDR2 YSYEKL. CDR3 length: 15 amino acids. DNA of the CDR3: TGCACCAGCAGCCAAGGTGCCGGGAGCTCCTACGAGGAGTACTTC. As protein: CTSSQGAGSSYEEYF.

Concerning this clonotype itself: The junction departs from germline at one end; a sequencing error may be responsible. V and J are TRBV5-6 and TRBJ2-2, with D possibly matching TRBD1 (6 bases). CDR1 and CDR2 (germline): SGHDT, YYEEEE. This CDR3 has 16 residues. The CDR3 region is CASSMQGRVFAGELFF. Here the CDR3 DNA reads TGTGCCAGCAGCATGCAGGGGCGAGTTTTCGCCGGGGAGTTGTTTTTT.

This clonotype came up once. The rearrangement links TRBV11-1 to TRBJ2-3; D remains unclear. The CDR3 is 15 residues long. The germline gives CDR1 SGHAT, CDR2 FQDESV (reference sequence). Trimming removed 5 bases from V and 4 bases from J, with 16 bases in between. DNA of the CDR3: TGTGCCAGCAGCATAAGTGCCTCACCAGCAGATACGCAGTATTTT. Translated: CASSISASPADTQYF.

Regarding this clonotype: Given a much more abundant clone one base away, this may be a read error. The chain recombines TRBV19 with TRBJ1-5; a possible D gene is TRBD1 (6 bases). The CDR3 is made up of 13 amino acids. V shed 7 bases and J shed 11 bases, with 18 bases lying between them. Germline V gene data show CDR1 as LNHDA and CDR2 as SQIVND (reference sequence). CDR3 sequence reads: CASNQQGMRSQHF. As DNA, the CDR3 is TGTGCCAGTAACCAACAGGGAATGAGGTCCCAGCATTTT. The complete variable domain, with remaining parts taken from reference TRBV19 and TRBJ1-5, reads DGGITQSPKYLFRKEGQNVTLSCEQNLNHDAMYWYRQDPGQGLRLIYYSQIVNDFQKGDIAEGYSVSREKKESFPLTVTSAQKNPTAFYLCASNQQGMRSQHFGDGTRLSIL.

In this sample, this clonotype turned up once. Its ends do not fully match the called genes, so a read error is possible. CDR3 DNA: TGCAGTGCGCGAATCGGGACAGTAAATACGCAGTATTTC. It codes for CSARIGTVNTQYF. V usage is TRBV20-1 and J usage is TRBJ2-3, with 7 bases that match TRBD1. This CDR3 contains 13 residues. Per germline, CDR1 DFQATT and CDR2 SNEGSKA (reference sequence).

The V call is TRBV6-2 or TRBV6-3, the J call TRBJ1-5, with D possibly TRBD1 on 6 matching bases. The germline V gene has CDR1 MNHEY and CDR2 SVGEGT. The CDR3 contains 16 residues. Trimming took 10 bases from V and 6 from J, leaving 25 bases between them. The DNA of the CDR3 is TGTGCCACCCGGGGATGGGGGGCAGCGTACAGTCAGCCCCAGCATTTT. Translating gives CATRGWGAAYSQPQHF.

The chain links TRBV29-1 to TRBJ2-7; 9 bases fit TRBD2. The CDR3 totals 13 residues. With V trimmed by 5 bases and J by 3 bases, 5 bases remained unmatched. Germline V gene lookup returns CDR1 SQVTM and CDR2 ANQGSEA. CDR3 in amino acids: CSVWLAGDYEQYF. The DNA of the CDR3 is TGCAGCGTTTGGTTAGCGGGGGACTACGAGCAGTACTTC.

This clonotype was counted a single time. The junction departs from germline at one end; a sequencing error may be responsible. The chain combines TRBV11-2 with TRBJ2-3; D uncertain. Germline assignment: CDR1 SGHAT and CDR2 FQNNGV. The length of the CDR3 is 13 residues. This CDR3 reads CASSLGVAYTKYF. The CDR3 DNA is TGTGCCAGCAGCTTAGGTGTGGCATATACGAAGTATTTT.

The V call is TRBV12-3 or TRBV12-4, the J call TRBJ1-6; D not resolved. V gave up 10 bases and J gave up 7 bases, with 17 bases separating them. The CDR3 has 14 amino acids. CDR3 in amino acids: CANCTTEANSPLHF. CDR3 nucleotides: TGTGCCAACTGTACAACCGAGGCAAATTCACCCCTCCACTTT.

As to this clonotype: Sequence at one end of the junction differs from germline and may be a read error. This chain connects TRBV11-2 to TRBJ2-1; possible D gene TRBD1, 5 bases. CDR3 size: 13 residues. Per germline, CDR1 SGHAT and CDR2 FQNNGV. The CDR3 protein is CVSNLITGNEQFF. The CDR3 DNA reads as TGTGTCAGCAACTTGATTACAGGTAATGAGCAGTTCTTC. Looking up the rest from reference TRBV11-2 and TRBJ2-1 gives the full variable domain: EAGVAQSPRYKIIEKRQSVAFWCNPISGHATLYWYQQILGQGPKLLIQFQNNGVVDDSQLPKDRFSAERLKGVDSTLKIQPAKLEDSAVYLCVSNLITGNEQFFGPGTRLTVL.

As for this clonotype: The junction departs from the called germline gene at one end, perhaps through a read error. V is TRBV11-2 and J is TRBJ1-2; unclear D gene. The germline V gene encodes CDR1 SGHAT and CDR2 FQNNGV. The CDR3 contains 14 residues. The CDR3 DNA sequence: TGCGCCAGCAGCTTAACATGTTCTAACTATGGCTACACCTTC. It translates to CASSLTCSNYGYTF.

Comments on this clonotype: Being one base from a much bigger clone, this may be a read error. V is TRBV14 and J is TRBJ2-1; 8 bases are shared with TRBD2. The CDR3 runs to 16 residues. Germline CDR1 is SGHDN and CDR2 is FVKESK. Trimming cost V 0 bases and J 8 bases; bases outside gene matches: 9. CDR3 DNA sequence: TGTGCCAGCAGCCAAGATCTGGTAGCGGGAAGGGATGAGCAGTTCTTC. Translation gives CASSQDLVAGRDEQFF.